These T cell receptor beta chains were read from a single sample in a study of T cells after yellow fever vaccination. TCRdb re-called the 5' RACE reads with MiXCR, one entry per CDR3 protein. The table includes 250,000 to 400,000 distinct CDR3 sequences, approximately 4.3% detected once. Material: PBMCs, obtained 15 days after the yellow fever booster vaccination. These receptors came from a man between 18 and 35 years old who received the YFV17D yellow fever vaccine. The CDR3 runs from the conserved cysteine through the conserved F or W. The D gene is left open where the match is weak. Size is stated for part of the rows, as once, few or many counts, or as a class when the clone is expanded.

D gene: .
J gene: TRBJ1-5
clone size: .
V gene: TRBV6-2/TRBV6-3
CDR3 protein: CASSYGPPLNQPQHF
CDR3 DNA: TGTGCCAGCAGTTACGGGCCGCCTCTCAATCAGCCCCAGCATTTT

D gene: TRBD2
J gene: TRBJ2-5
clone size: .
V gene: TRBV7-9
CDR3 protein: CASSPPGLAGPETQYF
CDR3 DNA: TGTGCCAGCAGCCCTCCCGGACTAGCGGGGCCGGAGACCCAGTACTTC

D gene: .
J gene: TRBJ1-4
clone size: many
V gene: TRBV6-6
CDR3 protein: CASSYGAQAHEKLFF
CDR3 DNA: TGTGCCAGCAGTTATGGGGCGCAGGCTCATGAAAAACTGTTTTTT

D gene: .
J gene: TRBJ1-1
clone size: many
V gene: TRBV9
CDR3 protein: CASSGENTEAFF
CDR3 DNA: TGTGCCAGCAGCGGGGAGAACACTGAAGCTTTCTTT

D gene: TRBD2
J gene: TRBJ2-3
clone size: few
V gene: TRBV12-3/TRBV12-4
CDR3 protein: CASSLGLAGVVDTQYF
CDR3 DNA: TGTGCCAGCAGTTTGGGACTAGCGGGGGTTGTAGATACGCAGTATTTT

D gene: TRBD1
J gene: TRBJ1-4
clone size: many
V gene: TRBV12-3/TRBV12-4
CDR3 protein: CASSNRDRGASLFF
CDR3 DNA: TGTGCCAGCAGTAACCGGGACAGGGGCGCCTCGCTGTTTTTT

D gene: TRBD2
J gene: TRBJ2-1
clone size: many
V gene: TRBV12-3/TRBV12-4
CDR3 protein: CASTQTSGPYNEQFF
CDR3 DNA: TGTGCCAGCACCCAGACTAGCGGACCCTACAATGAGCAGTTCTTC

D gene: TRBD1
J gene: TRBJ1-1
clone size: few
V gene: TRBV24-1
CDR3 protein: CATTSRQGSDTEAFF
CDR3 DNA: TGTGCCACCACTTCTAGACAGGGGTCAGACACTGAAGCTTTCTTT

D gene: .
J gene: TRBJ1-1
clone size: few
V gene: TRBV5-1
CDR3 protein: CASRQENTEAFF
CDR3 DNA: TGCGCCAGCAGACAGGAGAACACTGAAGCTTTCTTT

D gene: .
J gene: TRBJ1-5
clone size: .
V gene: TRBV6-1
CDR3 protein: CASSEDRDRNQPQHF
CDR3 DNA: TGTGCCAGCAGTGAAGACAGGGATCGCAATCAGCCCCAGCATTTT

D gene: .
J gene: TRBJ2-3
clone size: .
V gene: TRBV5-1
CDR3 protein: CASSPDGGRGDTQYF
CDR3 DNA: TGCGCCAGCAGCCCTGACGGGGGTAGGGGAGATACGCAGTATTTT

D gene: TRBD2
J gene: TRBJ2-7
clone size: few
V gene: TRBV10-2
CDR3 protein: CASRLTSGGVYEQYF
CDR3 DNA: TGCGCCAGCAGACTGACTAGCGGGGGAGTCTACGAGCAGTACTTC

D gene: .
J gene: TRBJ1-1
clone size: .
V gene: TRBV7-9
CDR3 protein: CASSLVGNSNTEALF
CDR3 DNA: TGTGCCAGCAGCTTAGTAGGGAACTCGAACACTGAAGCTTTATTT

D gene: .
J gene: TRBJ1-1
clone size: many
V gene: TRBV4-1
CDR3 protein: CASSQALGPNTEAFF
CDR3 DNA: TGCGCCAGCAGCCAAGCTTTGGGGCCGAACACTGAAGCTTTCTTT

D gene: .
J gene: TRBJ1-1
clone size: many
V gene: TRBV20-1
CDR3 protein: CSARGSPDTEAFF
CDR3 DNA: TGCAGTGCTAGAGGCAGTCCCGACACTGAAGCTTTCTTT

D gene: TRBD2
J gene: TRBJ2-1
clone size: few
V gene: TRBV5-1
CDR3 protein: CASRLAGPNEQFF
CDR3 DNA: TGCGCCAGCCGACTAGCGGGTCCCAATGAGCAGTTCTTC

D gene: .
J gene: TRBJ2-7
clone size: .
V gene: TRBV6-5
CDR3 protein: CASRAAGRRPYEQYF
CDR3 DNA: TGTGCCAGCAGAGCAGCTGGGCGGCGGCCTTACGAGCAGTACTTC

D gene: TRBD1
J gene: TRBJ1-2
clone size: many
V gene: TRBV7-9
CDR3 protein: CASSLRTGLNYGYTF
CDR3 DNA: TGTGCCAGCAGCCTAAGGACAGGGTTAAACTATGGCTACACCTTC

D gene: .
J gene: TRBJ2-1
clone size: many
V gene: TRBV29-1
CDR3 protein: CSVEGDEQFF
CDR3 DNA: TGCAGCGTTGAAGGGGATGAGCAGTTCTTC

D gene: .
J gene: TRBJ1-1
clone size: many
V gene: TRBV7-9
CDR3 protein: CASSPLRLQETEAFF
CDR3 DNA: TGTGCCAGCAGCCCCCTTAGGTTACAGGAAACTGAAGCTTTCTTT

D gene: .
J gene: TRBJ2-2
clone size: many
V gene: TRBV5-1
CDR3 protein: CASSANTETGELFF
CDR3 DNA: TGCGCCAGCAGCGCGAATACGGAGACCGGGGAGCTGTTTTTT

D gene: .
J gene: TRBJ1-1
clone size: many
V gene: TRBV5-5
CDR3 protein: CASSLSTRGRTEAFF
CDR3 DNA: TGTGCCAGCAGCTTATCGACCCGGGGGAGAACTGAAGCTTTCTTT

D gene: TRBD1
J gene: TRBJ2-7
clone size: .
V gene: TRBV7-2
CDR3 protein: CASSFSGLTGASYEQYF
CDR3 DNA: TGTGCCAGCAGCTTTTCGGGGTTGACAGGGGCCTCCTACGAGCAGTACTTC

D gene: .
J gene: TRBJ2-3
clone size: few
V gene: TRBV5-1
CDR3 protein: CASSLLGNTDTQYF
CDR3 DNA: TGCGCCAGCAGCTTGCTAGGAAACACAGATACGCAGTATTTT

D gene: TRBD1
J gene: TRBJ1-1
clone size: few
V gene: TRBV11-1
CDR3 protein: CASSAWTGGNTEAFF
CDR3 DNA: TGTGCCAGCAGCGCTTGGACAGGGGGGAACACTGAAGCTTTCTTT

D gene: .
J gene: TRBJ2-7
clone size: few
V gene: TRBV13
CDR3 protein: CASSQIGDGGYEQYF
CDR3 DNA: TGTGCCAGCAGCCAAATTGGGGACGGAGGTTACGAGCAGTACTTC

D gene: .
J gene: TRBJ2-1
clone size: many
V gene: TRBV12-3/TRBV12-4
CDR3 protein: CASTLRQSSYNEQFF
CDR3 DNA: TGTGCCAGCACTCTCAGACAGAGCTCCTACAATGAGCAGTTCTTC

D gene: TRBD1
J gene: TRBJ2-7
clone size: few
V gene: TRBV20-1
CDR3 protein: CSASPQGARYEQYF
CDR3 DNA: TGCAGTGCTAGTCCCCAGGGGGCCAGGTACGAGCAGTACTTC

D gene: TRBD2
J gene: TRBJ2-2
clone size: .
V gene: TRBV7-3
CDR3 protein: CASSSRPLAGVGTGELFF
CDR3 DNA: TGTGCCAGCAGCTCCAGACCACTAGCGGGGGTTGGCACCGGGGAGCTGTTTTTT

D gene: TRBD1
J gene: TRBJ1-5
clone size: .
V gene: TRBV6-6
CDR3 protein: CASSYPGTGGTQPQHF
CDR3 DNA: TGTGCCAGCAGTTACCCCGGGACAGGGGGAACTCAGCCCCAGCATTTT

D gene: TRBD1
J gene: TRBJ2-2
clone size: many
V gene: TRBV7-9
CDR3 protein: CASSPGQGLTGELFF
CDR3 DNA: TGTGCCAGCAGTCCGGGACAGGGCCTCACCGGGGAGCTGTTTTTT

D gene: .
J gene: TRBJ2-2
clone size: many
V gene: TRBV7-6
CDR3 protein: CASSIPTGSNRELFF
CDR3 DNA: TGTGCCAGCAGCATTCCTACCGGGAGCAACCGGGAGCTGTTTTTT

D gene: TRBD1
J gene: TRBJ1-5
clone size: few
V gene: TRBV5-6
CDR3 protein: CASSLGTGVNSQHF
CDR3 DNA: TGTGCCAGCAGCTTGGGGACAGGTGTCAATTCCCAGCATTTT

D gene: .
J gene: TRBJ2-6
clone size: many
V gene: TRBV9
CDR3 protein: CASSTRTLRSGANVLTF
CDR3 DNA: TGTGCCAGCAGCACCAGGACCCTAAGGTCCGGGGCCAACGTCCTGACTTTC

D gene: .
J gene: TRBJ1-2
clone size: many
V gene: TRBV7-2
CDR3 protein: CASSSELFDGQGGYTF
CDR3 DNA: TGTGCCAGCAGCTCCGAACTGTTCGACGGGCAAGGTGGCTACACCTTC

D gene: TRBD1
J gene: TRBJ2-5
clone size: .
V gene: TRBV5-1
CDR3 protein: CASSFSPGQQETQYF
CDR3 DNA: TGCGCCAGCAGCTTTTCGCCGGGACAGCAAGAGACCCAGTACTTC

D gene: .
J gene: TRBJ1-4
clone size: few
V gene: TRBV6-2/TRBV6-3
CDR3 protein: CASSYPSGGNGKLFF
CDR3 DNA: TGTGCCAGCAGTTACCCCTCTGGGGGGAACGGAAAACTGTTTTTT

D gene: .
J gene: TRBJ1-5
clone size: few
V gene: TRBV20-1
CDR3 protein: CSAREGNSNQPQHF
CDR3 DNA: TGCAGTGCTAGAGAAGGCAATAGCAATCAGCCCCAGCATTTT

D gene: TRBD1
J gene: TRBJ1-2
clone size: .
V gene: TRBV29-1
CDR3 protein: CSARGLDYGYTF
CDR3 DNA: TGCAGTGCAAGGGGGCTAGACTATGGCTACACCTTC

D gene: .
J gene: TRBJ2-1
clone size: few
V gene: TRBV7-9
CDR3 protein: CASSSVNRAWQFF
CDR3 DNA: TGTGCCAGCAGCTCCGTGAACCGAGCCTGGCAGTTCTTC

D gene: TRBD1
J gene: TRBJ1-1
clone size: few
V gene: TRBV3-1
CDR3 protein: CASSPWDRGAEAFF
CDR3 DNA: TGTGCCAGCAGCCCCTGGGACAGGGGGGCTGAAGCTTTCTTT

D gene: .
J gene: TRBJ2-4
clone size: .
V gene: TRBV7-9
CDR3 protein: CASSLGPDVIQYF
CDR3 DNA: TGTGCCAGCAGCTTAGGCCCCGACGTCATTCAGTACTTC

D gene: .
J gene: TRBJ1-1
clone size: few
V gene: TRBV4-3
CDR3 protein: CASSQGQQGDTEAFF
CDR3 DNA: TGCGCCAGCAGCCAAGGTCAACAGGGAGACACTGAAGCTTTCTTT

D gene: TRBD2
J gene: TRBJ2-3
clone size: many
V gene: TRBV11-2
CDR3 protein: CASSLEAGGGDTQYF
CDR3 DNA: TGTGCCAGCAGCTTAGAAGCGGGGGGCGGAGATACGCAGTATTTT

D gene: TRBD2
J gene: TRBJ2-7
clone size: .
V gene: TRBV6-1
CDR3 protein: CASRGTSDSYEQYF
CDR3 DNA: TGTGCCAGCAGGGGGACTAGCGACTCCTACGAGCAGTACTTC

D gene: .
J gene: TRBJ2-3
clone size: .
V gene: TRBV5-4
CDR3 protein: CASSPTSGPDTQYF
CDR3 DNA: TGTGCCAGCAGCCCCACGTCGGGTCCAGATACGCAGTATTTT

D gene: TRBD2
J gene: TRBJ2-3
clone size: few
V gene: TRBV6-6
CDR3 protein: CASSYSGTSGGASDTQYF
CDR3 DNA: TGTGCCAGCAGTTACTCCGGGACTAGCGGGGGGGCTTCAGATACGCAGTATTTT

D gene: .
J gene: TRBJ1-1
clone size: .
V gene: TRBV4-2
CDR3 protein: CASSQDRGSEAFF
CDR3 DNA: TGTGCCAGCAGCCAAGATCGGGGATCTGAAGCTTTCTTT

D gene: .
J gene: TRBJ2-1
clone size: .
V gene: TRBV4-2
CDR3 protein: CASTPGTNNEQFF
CDR3 DNA: TGTGCCAGCACCCCCGGGACCAACAATGAGCAGTTCTTC

D gene: TRBD1
J gene: TRBJ1-2
clone size: many
V gene: TRBV20-1
CDR3 protein: CSARTGINYGYTF
CDR3 DNA: TGCAGTGCTAGGACAGGGATAAACTATGGCTACACCTTC